This T cell receptor (beta chain) was sequenced in a study of tumor-infiltrating lymphocytes in localized non-small cell lung cancer. Whole-study results and caveats: Recurrence-free survival showed no association with tumor T-cell fraction.

This clone was recorded once. What it recognizes is unknown. Clones were read by immunoSEQ multiplex PCR, and TCRdb kept only the in-frame ones, dropping some. The profile shows about 12,000 clones, under 80% of them singletons. Germline assignment: CDR1 SGHVS and CDR2 FQNEAQ. V was clipped by 5 bases and J by 2 bases, with 9 bases between them. This CDR3 is 13 amino acids long. Source material: lung tumor tissue. J is TRBJ2-5 and V is TRBV7-8; D might be TRBD2 (6 bases). This sequence was found in a human donor with non-small cell lung cancer. In DNA form, the CDR3 reads TGTGCCAGCAGCGGAGGGGCACAAGAGACCCAGTACTTC. As protein: CASSGGAQETQYF.